This T cell receptor beta chain emerged from a study of T-cell memory formation after mild COVID-19. Study results and limitations: Some SARS-CoV-2-responding clones were already detected in memory before infection.

V lost 0 bases and J lost 8, with 16 bases in between. The CDR3 loop spans 15 amino acids. Germline values: CDR1 MNHNS, CDR2 SASEGT. This clonotype appeared a few times. Antigen: not known. TCRalpha and TCRbeta libraries used 5'RACE with constant-segment primers and UMIs. TCRdb re-analysed the 5' RACE reads in MiXCR, keeping a single row per CDR3 protein. The sample holds about 350,000 distinct CDR3 sequences; around 27% are singletons and the top ten take less than 15%. The sequence came from an adult woman who had mild COVID-19 (a few samples of this study predate the infection). Cell type and time point are not known. The sequenced material came from PBMCs or a T cell subset sorted from them (not recorded which). This chain connects TRBV6-1 to TRBJ1-2; TRBD1 might be the D (5 bases). CDR3 DNA sequence: TGTGCCAGCAGTGAAGCTCGGACCGGGGGGAAGGGCTACACCTTC. It encodes CASSEARTGGKGYTF.